Listed below are T cell receptor beta chains from one sample, sequenced in a study of blood T cell repertoires in COVID-19. The table came from immunoSEQ multiplex PCR; TCRdb's copy has only in-frame clones and leaves some out. The data contain about 130,000 clones, roughly 87% of them seen just once; the ten biggest clones take up about a sixth. The sequencing sample was made of PBMCs or T cells enriched from blood (not recorded which). The receptor set was obtained from a man aged 25-45 years who had recovered from COVID-19. The CDR3 runs from the conserved cysteine through the conserved F or W. A D gene is named only where the DNA matches it firmly. Clone size, where shown, is once, few, many, or a class for clones that have expanded.

clone size: -; V gene: TRBV5-1; D gene: -; J gene: TRBJ1-1; CDR3 length: 14; CDR3 protein: CASSQAAGGTEAFF; CDR3 DNA: TGCGCCAGCAGCCAGGCCGCGGGAGGAACTGAAGCTTTCTTT
clone size: -; V gene: TRBV2; D gene: -; J gene: TRBJ2-3; CDR3 length: 13; CDR3 protein: CASSVTERDTQYF; CDR3 DNA: TGTGCCAGCAGTGTCACGGAGAGAGATACGCAGTATTTT
clone size: -; V gene: TRBV29-1; D gene: -; J gene: TRBJ1-3; CDR3 length: 18; CDR3 protein: CSVVPLRDEGGSGNTIYF; CDR3 DNA: TGCAGCGTTGTTCCCCTACGGGACGAAGGAGGGTCTGGAAACACCATATATTTT
clone size: -; V gene: TRBV30; D gene: -; J gene: TRBJ2-2; CDR3 length: 15; CDR3 protein: CAWSLDGSRTGELFF; CDR3 DNA: TGTGCCTGGAGTCTGGACGGGAGCCGCACCGGGGAGCTGTTTTTT
clone size: many; V gene: TRBV7-9; D gene: -; J gene: TRBJ2-1; CDR3 length: 15; CDR3 protein: CASRTRDHSYNEQFF; CDR3 DNA: TGTGCCAGCAGGACGCGGGACCACTCCTACAATGAGCAGTTCTTC
clone size: -; V gene: TRBV27; D gene: -; J gene: TRBJ1-3; CDR3 length: 18; CDR3 protein: CASSLSLKGLISGNTIYF; CDR3 DNA: TGTGCCAGCAGTTTATCTCTAAAAGGACTGATCTCTGGAAACACCATATATTTT
clone size: -; V gene: TRBV21-1; D gene: -; J gene: TRBJ2-4; CDR3 length: 14; CDR3 protein: CASSPRTGLGIQYF; CDR3 DNA: TGTGCCAGCAGCCCTCGGACAGGTTTAGGCATTCAGTACTTC
clone size: -; V gene: TRBV19; D gene: -; J gene: TRBJ2-7; CDR3 length: 13; CDR3 protein: CASSGAEPYEQYF; CDR3 DNA: TGTGCCAGTAGTGGGGCAGAACCCTACGAGCAGTACTTC
clone size: -; V gene: TRBV7-2; D gene: -; J gene: TRBJ1-1; CDR3 length: 14; CDR3 protein: CASSLDTMNTEAFF; CDR3 DNA: TGTGCCAGCAGCTTAGACACAATGAACACTGAAGCTTTCTTT
clone size: -; V gene: TRBV7-9; D gene: TRBD1; J gene: TRBJ2-7; CDR3 length: 13; CDR3 protein: CASRLTGVDEQYF; CDR3 DNA: TGTGCCAGCAGGCTTACAGGGGTCGACGAGCAGTACTTC
clone size: -; V gene: TRBV29-1; D gene: -; J gene: TRBJ1-2; CDR3 length: 13; CDR3 protein: CSDLDRGDYGYTF; CDR3 DNA: TGCAGCGACCTGGATCGGGGTGACTATGGCTACACCTTC
clone size: -; V gene: TRBV29-1; D gene: -; J gene: TRBJ1-1; CDR3 length: 11; CDR3 protein: CSAAVKLEAFF; CDR3 DNA: TGCAGCGCCGCGGTAAAATTGGAAGCTTTCTTT